This TCR beta chain emerged from a study of naive and memory T cell subsets. Findings and limits, study-wide: Naive repertoires, especially CD8, held a few larger clonotypes, possibly memory cells re-expressing CD45RA. Gini index rose across naive, CM, EM and EMRA in CD4 and CD8. The power law exponent of TCR abundance differed between naive and memory cells.

CMV status came from CD4+ IFNgamma after overnight CMV lysate stimulation. Cells stained for CD3, CD4, CD8, CD45RA and CD27 were sorted into four subsets. This CDR3 is 18 amino acids long. Trimming removed 7 bases from V and 4 bases from J, with 23 bases in between. Germline V gives CDR1 MDHEN, CDR2 SYDVKM. About this clonotype itself: Antigen specificity is unknown.

Two oligonucleotides, mixed equimolar, formed the beta constant-region primer covering TRBC1 and TRBC2. The ligated cDNA underwent four PCR rounds using SP2 and nested alpha and beta constant-region primers. TCRdb reprocessed the UMI-ligation and nested PCR reads with MiXCR, giving one entry per CDR3 protein. The sample has about 150,000 distinct CDR3 sequences, roughly 22% seen once. Material for sequencing was naive CD4+ T cells from blood. The rearrangement uses TRBV28 and TRBJ2-6; D is tentatively TRBD1 or TRBD2 (6 bases each). The sequence was collected from a human donor in good health. The DNA for the CDR3 is TGTGCCAGCACCGCCGTGCAGGGGAGGCTTTTAGGGGCCAACGTCCTGACTTTC. Its translation is CASTAVQGRLLGANVLTF. Supplemented by reference TRBV28 and TRBJ2-6, the full variable domain reads DVKVTQSSRYLVKRTGEKVFLECVQDMDHENMFWYRQDPGLGLRLIYFSYDVKMKEKGDIPEGYSVSREKKERFSLILESASTNQTSMYLCASTAVQGRLLGANVLTFGAGSRLTVL.